One and the same sample provided the 20 T cell receptor beta chains below, sequenced in a study of blood T cell repertoires in COVID-19. Generated by immunoSEQ multiplex PCR, the TCRdb table keeps only in-frame clones and is missing some. Among approximately 230,000 clones listed, 70% to 90% were seen once. Input material: peripheral blood. These TCRs come from a man younger than 30 with active or convalescent COVID-19.

CDR3 coding DNA: TGTGCCAGCAGTTTATCCGTTACAGGGGACACTGAAGCTTTCTTT. Its translation: CASSLSVTGDTEAFF. This chain links TRBV27 with TRBJ1-1; 7 bases are a match to TRBD1. The CDR3 loop spans 15 amino acids. V lost 0 bases to trimming and J lost 3 bases; unmatched junction nucleotides: 4. Germline assignment: CDR1 MNHEY and CDR2 SMNVEV (reference sequence).

V and J are TRBV13 and TRBJ2-1, with 12 bases aligning to TRBD2. This CDR3 is built from 14 residues. V shed 3 bases, J shed 6 bases, and the junction held 0 bases outside the gene matches. From germline, CDR1 is PRHDT and CDR2 FYEKMQ (reference sequence). The CDR3 reads CASSLGLAGNEQFF. CDR3 bases: TGTGCCAGCAGCTTGGGACTAGCGGGCAATGAGCAGTTCTTC.

This chain links TRBV30 with TRBJ2-5; 9 bases agree with TRBD2. V lost 2 bases to trimming and J lost 2 bases; unmatched junction nucleotides: 3. CDR3 length: 14 amino acids. In germline, CDR1 is GTSNPN, CDR2 SVGIG (reference sequence). Here the CDR3 reads CAWSRLAGQETQYF. DNA for the CDR3: TGTGCCTGGAGTCGCCTAGCGGGGCAAGAGACCCAGTACTTC. The entire variable domain, with the rest obtained from reference TRBV30 and TRBJ2-5, is as follows: SQTIHQWPATLVQPVGSPLSLECTVEGTSNPNLYWYRQAAGRGLQLLFYSVGIGQISSEVPQNLSASRPQDRQFILSSKKLLLSDSGFYLCAWSRLAGQETQYFGPGTRLLVL.

This chain connects TRBV30 to TRBJ1-4, with D hard to call. Germline V CDR1 and CDR2: GTSNPN, SVGIG (reference sequence). CDR3 size: 13 residues. The V end was cut by 4 bases, the J end by 4 bases, with 10 bases between. The CDR3: CAWNPRINEKLFF. The CDR3 DNA reads TGTGCCTGGAACCCCAGGATTAATGAAAAACTGTTTTTT.

The chain uses TRBV4-3 and TRBJ2-7; 7 bases agree with TRBD1. V shed 4 bases and J 2 bases; nucleotides not matched to a gene: 8. The germline V gene encodes CDR1 LGHNA and CDR2 YSLEER. The CDR3 is made up of 15 amino acids. Written as DNA, the CDR3 is TGCGCCAGCAGCCCCGGGACAGATGAAACCTACGAGCAGTACTTC. This gives the protein CASSPGTDETYEQYF.

The J gene is TRBJ1-1, the V gene TRBV28; D unresolved. Germline CDR1 MDHEN, CDR2 SYDVKM. Trimming removed 2 bases from V and 0 bases from J, with 13 bases in between. This CDR3 is 16 amino acids long. The chain's CDR3 is CASSLNVVAMNTEAFF. In DNA form, the CDR3 reads TGTGCCAGCAGTTTAAACGTGGTAGCCATGAACACTGAAGCTTTCTTT.

The CDR3 bases are TGTGCCAGCAGCGTGGACAGGGGAGGGGACACTGAAGCTTTCTTT. It translates to CASSVDRGGDTEAFF. The chain combines TRBV7-2 with TRBJ1-1; 9 bases are shared with TRBD1. Germline CDR1 reads SGHTA; CDR2 reads FQGNSA. The CDR3 runs 15 residues. With V trimmed by 5 bases and J by 3 bases, 7 bases remained unmatched.

The genes are TRBV6-6 and TRBJ1-2; D possibly corresponds to TRBD1 (6 bases). Germline V gene sequence: CDR1 MNHNY, CDR2 SVGAGI (reference sequence). The length of the CDR3 is 14 residues. Trimming left V 10 bases short and J 3 bases short, with 18 bases between. Here the CDR3 DNA reads TGTGCCACTATAAACGGGGGGGCTTACTATGGCTACACCTTC. The encoded protein is CATINGGAYYGYTF.

The V call is TRBV6-5, the J call TRBJ2-1; 7 nucleotides match TRBD1. There are 14 residues in the CDR3. Germline loops: CDR1 MNHEY, CDR2 SVGAGI. The V gene end was trimmed by 2 bases and the J gene end by 6 bases; junction bases not matched to a gene: 4. DNA of the CDR3: TGTGCCAGCAGTTACCCGGGACAGTCCAATGAGCAGTTCTTC. It yields the protein CASSYPGQSNEQFF.

The rearrangement links TRBV15 to TRBJ2-5; 10 bases are a match to TRBD1. V dropped 4 bases and J dropped 1; count of bases not matched to a gene: 3. The CDR3 has 15 amino acids. Germline loops: CDR1 LNHNV, CDR2 YYDKDF (reference sequence). The CDR3 coding sequence is TGTGCCACCAGCACCGGACAGGGGGTCCAAGAGACCCAGTACTTC. It yields the protein CATSTGQGVQETQYF.

This sequence joins TRBV19 and TRBJ1-3, with TRBD1 as a possible D gene (5 bases). Germline CDR1 reads LNHDA; CDR2 reads SQIVND (reference sequence). The V and J ends lost 5 bases and 0 bases respectively, with 11 bases between them. CDR3 length equals 15 residues. CDR3 residues: CASSWRGGSGNTIYF. For the CDR3, the DNA is TGTGCCAGTAGTTGGCGGGGGGGCTCTGGAAACACCATATATTTT.

The chain carries TRBV19 and TRBJ2-3; D is perhaps TRBD2 (5 bases). Trimming removed 10 bases from V and 6 bases from J, with 14 bases in between. The CDR3 loop spans 12 amino acids. Per germline, CDR1 LNHDA and CDR2 SQIVND (reference sequence). CDR3 sequence: CATDADSDTQYF. The CDR3 DNA is TGTGCCACCGACGCGGACTCGGATACGCAGTATTTT.

This clone was observed once. The chain recombines TRBV5-5 with TRBJ1-4; D not resolved. Germline V CDR1 and CDR2: SGHKS, YYEKEE (reference sequence). V was pared by 0 bases and J by 6 bases, with 12 bases between. The CDR3 covers 15 residues. CDR3 sequence: CASSLVGAADEKLFF. The CDR3 DNA is TGTGCCAGCAGCTTGGTGGGCGCCGCTGATGAAAAACTGTTTTTT. Together with reference TRBV5-5 and TRBJ1-4, the CDR3 gives the full variable domain: DAGVTQSPTHLIKTRGQQVTLRCSPISGHKSVSWYQQVLGQGPQFIFQYYEKEERGRGNFPDRFSARQFPNYSSELNVNALLLGDSALYLCASSLVGAADEKLFFGSGTQLSVL.

V is TRBV30 and J is TRBJ1-1; D is possibly TRBD1 (5 bases). V shed 3 bases and J shed 5 bases, with 13 bases lying between them. There are 13 residues in the CDR3. Germline CDR1 GTSNPN, CDR2 SVGIG (reference sequence). This chain's CDR3 is CAWRTDVGTEAFF. The DNA for the CDR3 is TGTGCCTGGAGGACAGATGTGGGGACTGAAGCTTTCTTT.

V gene TRBV5-6 combines with J gene TRBJ1-2; D is perhaps TRBD1 (6 bases). Germline CDR1 and CDR2: SGHDT and YYEEEE. The CDR3 has 15 amino acids. Between the trimmed V and J ends, which lost 2 bases and 4 bases, there was a span of 15 bases. Written as DNA, the CDR3 is TGTGCCAGCAGCTTTGCAACAGGGTCTTCCTATGGCTACACCTTC. It specifies CASSFATGSSYGYTF.

J is TRBJ1-2 and V is TRBV7-9; 9 positions match TRBD1. CDR1 SEHNR and CDR2 FQNEAQ come from the germline V gene (reference sequence). V dropped 5 bases and J dropped 4; count of bases not matched to a gene: 8. The CDR3 contains 15 residues. The CDR3 coding sequence is TGTGCCAGCAGCGCAACAGGGGGCGCGATCTATGGCTACACCTTC. Protein sequence: CASSATGGAIYGYTF.

The chain is built from TRBV19 and TRBJ2-1; 10 bases are a match to TRBD2. J gave up 5 bases and V 2 bases, and 9 bases lay outside the gene matches. This CDR3 region has 17 residues. Germline loops: CDR1 LNHDA, CDR2 SQIVND (reference sequence). CDR3 amino acids: CASSILGTSGVNNEQFF. As DNA, the CDR3 is TGTGCCAGTAGTATACTAGGAACTAGCGGGGTCAACAATGAGCAGTTCTTC. Full variable domain (rest looked up from reference TRBV19 and TRBJ2-1): DGGITQSPKYLFRKEGQNVTLSCEQNLNHDAMYWYRQDPGQGLRLIYYSQIVNDFQKGDIAEGYSVSREKKESFPLTVTSAQKNPTAFYLCASSILGTSGVNNEQFFGPGTRLTVL.

The genes are TRBV5-5 and TRBJ2-7, with TRBD1 identical over 7 bases. Germline lookup yields CDR1 SGHKS and CDR2 YYEKEE (reference sequence). The V and J ends lost 0 bases and 5 bases, in that order; junction bases with no gene match: 2. This CDR3 is 13 amino acids long. In nucleotides, the CDR3 is TGTGCCAGCAGCTTGGACAGGGGAGACGAGCAGTACTTC. Translation gives CASSLDRGDEQYF.

The chain employs TRBV27 and TRBJ1-1, with D tentatively TRBD1 (6 bases). V lost 3 bases to trimming and J lost 1 base, with 9 bases between them. The CDR3 consists of 14 residues. Germline V lookup: CDR1 MNHEY, CDR2 SMNVEV (reference sequence). The CDR3 coding sequence is TGTGCCAGCAGTTTGGGGGGGCCGAACACTGAAGCTTTCTTT. Amino acid sequence: CASSLGGPNTEAFF.

The sample holds a few counts of this clone. The chain links TRBV6-5 to TRBJ1-2; TRBD1 agrees at 7 bases. The CDR3 sequence is 13 residues long. With V trimmed by 6 bases and J by 7 bases, 8 bases remained unmatched. Germline CDR1 and CDR2: MNHEY and SVGAGI. This chain's CDR3 is CASRRDSLSGYTF. CDR3 in DNA: TGTGCCAGCAGGCGGGACAGTCTCAGTGGCTACACCTTC.